The entry below describes one T cell receptor (beta chain). This sample stems from a study of control samples from healthy donors and cancer patients. Method: immunoSEQ multiplex PCR; TCRdb's copy keeps in-frame clones and lacks some. Seen here are approximately 150,000 clones, 94% observed once, and the top ten hold about 15%. With V trimmed by 7 bases and J by 3 bases, 15 bases remained unmatched. Germline V lookup: CDR1 LNHDA, CDR2 SQIVND (reference sequence). CDR3 length: 17 residues. The rearrangement joins TRBV19 to TRBJ1-3, with TRBD1 identical over 7 bases. The sample taken for sequencing was PBMCs. The sequence was obtained from a man in his fifties or sixties with colorectal cancer. DNA of the CDR3: TGTGCCAGTATGAGACAGGGACTACGGGACGGTGGAAACACCATATATTTT. Its translation is CASMRQGLRDGGNTIYF.